These T cell receptor beta chains were read from a single sample in a study of CD4 T cells in relation to SARS-CoV-2 and coronaviruses. Libraries were prepared by immunoSEQ multiplex PCR; TCRdb keeps only in-frame clonotypes and omits some of them. This sample carries around 62,000 clones, approximately 94% of them seen once, and the ten largest clones take around 0.13%. The sequencing sample was made of naive CD4+ T cells from PBMCs. The receptors were gathered from a human donor in good health. The CDR3 runs from the conserved cysteine through the conserved F or W. A D gene is named only where the DNA matches it firmly. Not all rows give a size; the values are once, few, many and, for expanded clones, a class.

D gene,J gene,V gene,clone size,CDR3 DNA,CDR3 protein
NA,TRBJ2-5,TRBV7-8,NA,TGTGCCAGCAGCCCTCATGAGACCCAGTACTTC,CASSPHETQYF
NA,TRBJ2-7,TRBV2,once,TGTGCCACTACACTCACAGGGAACGAGCAGTACTTC,CATTLTGNEQYF
NA,TRBJ1-6,TRBV14,NA,TGTGCCAGCAGCCAAGGGGGAGGGAGTTGGAATTCACCCCTCCACTTT,CASSQGGGSWNSPLHF
TRBD2,TRBJ2-2,TRBV5-1,NA,TGCGCCAGCAGTCTTACGGGAGGCCTCAGGACCGGGGAGCTGTTTTTT,CASSLTGGLRTGELFF
NA,TRBJ1-2,TRBV3-1/TRBV3-2,NA,TGTGCCAGCAGCCCCCCTTCGGGGGCCTATGGCTACACCTTC,CASSPPSGAYGYTF
TRBD1,TRBJ1-4,TRBV30,NA,TGTGCCTGGAGTGGACAGGGAAATGAAAAACTGTTTTTT,CAWSGQGNEKLFF
NA,TRBJ1-5,TRBV5-4,NA,TGTGCCAGCAGCTCCCAGGGAAGCAATCAGCCCCAGCATTTT,CASSSQGSNQPQHF
NA,TRBJ1-1,TRBV19,once,TGTGCCAGTAGTACCGCGGGGGGGAGGATGAACACTGAAGCTTTCTTT,CASSTAGGRMNTEAFF
NA,TRBJ2-2,TRBV29-1,NA,TGCAGCGTTTTTAGTCCACTAGCCGGGGAGCTGTTTTTT,CSVFSPLAGELFF
NA,TRBJ2-1,TRBV5-1,NA,TGCGCCAGCAGCTCGGGGGCCGTCTACAATGAGCAGTTCTTC,CASSSGAVYNEQFF
NA,TRBJ2-3,TRBV5-1,NA,TGCGCCAGCAGAAAGGACGGGACAATATACACAGATACGCAGTATTTT,CASRKDGTIYTDTQYF
NA,TRBJ2-7,TRBV18,NA,TGTGCCAGCTCACCTCAGGGGGGGCTCGAGCAGTACTTC,CASSPQGGLEQYF
TRBD2,TRBJ2-2,TRBV19,once,TGTGCCAGTAGTATGCCTTGGACTAGCGGAAACACCGGGGAGCTGTTTTTT,CASSMPWTSGNTGELFF
NA,TRBJ1-4,TRBV4-1,NA,TGCGCCAGCAGCCAAGTTAGAGGGGCTGAAAAACTGTTTTTT,CASSQVRGAEKLFF
NA,TRBJ1-3,TRBV19,NA,TGTGCCACCTCAAATTTCGGATCTGGAAACACCATATATTTT,CATSNFGSGNTIYF
TRBD2,TRBJ2-5,TRBV20-1,NA,TGCAGGGGCACTAGCGGTGAGACCCAGTACTTC,CRGTSGETQYF
TRBD2,TRBJ2-7,TRBV7-2,once,TGTGCCAGCAGCTTAGAAGCGGGAAGAGTGCAGTACTTC,CASSLEAGRVQYF
TRBD2,TRBJ2-2,TRBV5-4,NA,TGTGCCACCCTACCTAGCGGGAGGGCCCCAGCTACGGTATCCGGGGAGCTGTTTTTT,CATLPSGRAPATVSGELFF
TRBD1,TRBJ2-5,TRBV6-5,NA,TGTGCCAGCAGTTACCAAGCTCGACAGGGCGAGACCCAGTACTTC,CASSYQARQGETQYF
NA,TRBJ1-1,TRBV18,NA,TGTGCCAGCTCGTACAATACAGGTAACACTGAAGCTTTCTTT,CASSYNTGNTEAFF
TRBD1,TRBJ2-2,TRBV9,NA,TGTGCCAGCAGCGAAGAGGGGGGACAGGTGAACACCGGGGAGCTGTTTTTT,CASSEEGGQVNTGELFF
NA,TRBJ1-5,TRBV29-1,NA,TGCAGCGTTGAATCTGGGGGCAATCAGCCCCAGCATTTT,CSVESGGNQPQHF
NA,TRBJ1-4,TRBV27,NA,TGTGCCAGCACCCCTATGGGGACACAAAATGAAAAACTGTTTTTT,CASTPMGTQNEKLFF
NA,TRBJ1-5,TRBV6-6,few,TGTGCCAGCACCCGATCCGAGGGGCCCCAGCATTTT,CASTRSEGPQHF
NA,TRBJ2-7,TRBV28,NA,TGTGCCAGCGGAGGGACCTACGAGCAGTACTTC,CASGGTYEQYF
NA,TRBJ2-7,TRBV5-1,NA,TGCGCCAGCAGCCCCACAGGCAGATCGGGTTACGAGCAGTACTTC,CASSPTGRSGYEQYF
TRBD2,TRBJ2-2,TRBV2,NA,TGTGCCAGCAGTGAAGCTCGTAGCGGGAGAGGAACCGGGGAGCTGTTTTTT,CASSEARSGRGTGELFF
TRBD2,TRBJ2-7,TRBV5-1,once,TGCGCCAGCAGCCGGATTAGTGGTAGCGGGAGTACCGAGCAGTACTTC,CASSRISGSGSTEQYF
NA,TRBJ1-3,TRBV9,NA,TGTGCCAGCAGCGTAGGGGCAGGGTTCGACCTCTCTGGAAACACCATATATTTT,CASSVGAGFDLSGNTIYF
NA,TRBJ2-5,TRBV2,NA,TGTGCCAGCACCCGCTTCGAGGGGCACTTCAGGGAGACCCAGTACTTC,CASTRFEGHFRETQYF
TRBD1,TRBJ2-7,TRBV6-5,NA,TGTGCCAGCAGTAAAACAGGGGGAGGCTCCTACGAGCAGTACTTC,CASSKTGGGSYEQYF
NA,TRBJ2-1,TRBV5-1,NA,TGCGCCAGCAGCTTGGGGTACCGGGGGAGCTCCTACAATGAGCAGTTCTTC,CASSLGYRGSSYNEQFF
NA,TRBJ2-6,TRBV5-6,NA,TGTGCCAGCAGCTCAGGGTCTGGGGCCAACGTCCTGACTTTC,CASSSGSGANVLTF
TRBD1,TRBJ2-3,TRBV9,NA,TGTGCCAGCAGCAGGGACAGCAGCACAGATACGCAGTATTTT,CASSRDSSTDTQYF
TRBD1,TRBJ1-1,TRBV30,NA,TGTGCCTGGAGGGACAGGGGGCGGGATGAAGCTTTCTTT,CAWRDRGRDEAFF
TRBD2,TRBJ2-5,TRBV5-1,NA,TGCGCCAGCAGCGCCCCTAGCGGCCAAGAGACCCAGTACTTC,CASSAPSGQETQYF
TRBD2,TRBJ2-1,TRBV5-1,NA,TGCGCCAGCAGCTTGGCACCTAGCGGGAGAAGGGGCAATGAGCAGTTCTTC,CASSLAPSGRRGNEQFF
NA,TRBJ1-6,TRBV6-4,few,TGTGCCAGCAGTGACGGGGGTTGGGCACCCCTCCACTTT,CASSDGGWAPLHF
NA,TRBJ2-6,TRBV5-5,NA,TGTGCCAGCAGCTTGAGGACAGTGGACTCTGGGGCCAACGTCCTGACTTTC,CASSLRTVDSGANVLTF
NA,TRBJ1-5,TRBV15,once,TGTGCCACCAGCAGAGAGTGGGGGCAGGGCAATAGCAATCAGCCCCAGCATTTT,CATSREWGQGNSNQPQHF